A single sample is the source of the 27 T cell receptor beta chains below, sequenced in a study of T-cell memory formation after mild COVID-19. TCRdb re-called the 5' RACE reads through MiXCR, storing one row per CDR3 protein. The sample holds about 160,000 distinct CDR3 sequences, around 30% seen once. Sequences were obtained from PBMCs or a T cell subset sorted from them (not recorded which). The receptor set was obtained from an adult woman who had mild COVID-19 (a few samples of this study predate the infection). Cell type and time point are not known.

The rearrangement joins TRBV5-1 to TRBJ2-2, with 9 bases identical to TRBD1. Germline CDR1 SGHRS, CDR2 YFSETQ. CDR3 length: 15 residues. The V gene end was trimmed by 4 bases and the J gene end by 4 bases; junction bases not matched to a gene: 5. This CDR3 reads CASSPGQGTTGELFF. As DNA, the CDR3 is TGCGCCAGCAGCCCGGGACAGGGTACCACCGGGGAGCTGTTTTTT.

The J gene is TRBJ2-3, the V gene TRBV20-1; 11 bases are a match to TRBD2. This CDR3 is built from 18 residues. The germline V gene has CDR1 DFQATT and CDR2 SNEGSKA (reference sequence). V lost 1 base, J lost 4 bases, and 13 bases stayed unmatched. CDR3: CSARASLAGGSPADTQYF. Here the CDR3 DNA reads TGCAGTGCTAGAGCCTCTCTAGCGGGAGGTTCCCCCGCAGATACGCAGTATTTT.

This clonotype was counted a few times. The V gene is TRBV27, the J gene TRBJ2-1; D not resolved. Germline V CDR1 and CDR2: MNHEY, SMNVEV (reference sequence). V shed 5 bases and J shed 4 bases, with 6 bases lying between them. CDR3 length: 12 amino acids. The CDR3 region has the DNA TGTGCCAGCAGTCAGTCTTACAATGAGCAGTTCTTC. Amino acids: CASSQSYNEQFF.

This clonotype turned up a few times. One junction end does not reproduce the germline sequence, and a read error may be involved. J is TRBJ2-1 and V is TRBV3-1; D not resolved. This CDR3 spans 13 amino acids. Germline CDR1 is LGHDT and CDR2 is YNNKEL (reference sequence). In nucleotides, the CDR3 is TGTGCCAGCAGCCAAGGATGGTACACTGAGCAGTTCTTC. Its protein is CASSQGWYTEQFF.

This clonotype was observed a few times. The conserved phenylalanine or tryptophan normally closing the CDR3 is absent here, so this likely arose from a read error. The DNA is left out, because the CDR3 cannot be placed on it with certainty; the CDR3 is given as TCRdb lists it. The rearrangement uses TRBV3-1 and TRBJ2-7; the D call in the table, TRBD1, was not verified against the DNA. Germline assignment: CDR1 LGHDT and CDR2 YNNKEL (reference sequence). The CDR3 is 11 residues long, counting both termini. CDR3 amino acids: CASSQAGQTFL.

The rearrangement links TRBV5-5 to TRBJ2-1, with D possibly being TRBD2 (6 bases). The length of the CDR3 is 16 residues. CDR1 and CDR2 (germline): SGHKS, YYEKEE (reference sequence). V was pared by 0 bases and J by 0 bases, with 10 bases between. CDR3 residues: CASSLDRGNSYNEQFF. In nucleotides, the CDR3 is TGTGCCAGCAGCTTGGATCGCGGGAACTCCTACAATGAGCAGTTCTTC.

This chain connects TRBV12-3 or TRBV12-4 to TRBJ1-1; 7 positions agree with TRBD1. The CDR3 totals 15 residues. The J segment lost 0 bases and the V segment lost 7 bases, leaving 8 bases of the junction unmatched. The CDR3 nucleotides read TGTGCCAGCATAAAGGGGCAGGGGGTGAACACTGAAGCTTTCTTT. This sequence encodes CASIKGQGVNTEAFF.

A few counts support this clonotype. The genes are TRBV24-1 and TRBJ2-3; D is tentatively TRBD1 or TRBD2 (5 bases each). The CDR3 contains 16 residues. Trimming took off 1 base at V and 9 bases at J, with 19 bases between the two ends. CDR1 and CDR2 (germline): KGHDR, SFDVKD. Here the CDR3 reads CATSDFRDTGTLTQYF. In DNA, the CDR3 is TGTGCCACCAGTGATTTCAGGGATACCGGGACCTTGACGCAGTATTTT.

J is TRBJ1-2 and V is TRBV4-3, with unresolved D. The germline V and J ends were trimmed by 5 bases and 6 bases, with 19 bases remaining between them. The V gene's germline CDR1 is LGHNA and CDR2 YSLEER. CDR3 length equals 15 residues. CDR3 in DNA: TGCGCCAGCAGCATCTTTAGGGATTTCGTACATGGCTACACCTTC. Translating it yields CASSIFRDFVHGYTF.

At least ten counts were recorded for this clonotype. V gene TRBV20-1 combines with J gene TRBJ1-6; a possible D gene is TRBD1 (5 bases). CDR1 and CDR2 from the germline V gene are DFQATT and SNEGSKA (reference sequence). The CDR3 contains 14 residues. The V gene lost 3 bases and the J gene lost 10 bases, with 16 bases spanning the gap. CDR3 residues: CSASEAGKESPLHF. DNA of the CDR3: TGCAGTGCTAGCGAGGCAGGGAAAGAATCACCCCTCCACTTT.

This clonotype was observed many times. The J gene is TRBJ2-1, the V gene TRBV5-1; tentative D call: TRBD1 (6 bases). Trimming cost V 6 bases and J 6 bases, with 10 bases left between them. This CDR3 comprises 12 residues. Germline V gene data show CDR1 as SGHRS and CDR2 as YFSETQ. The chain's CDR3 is CASTSQGNEQFF. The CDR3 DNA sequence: TGCGCCAGCACCTCACAGGGCAATGAGCAGTTCTTC.

The CDR3 is CASRASSGGAFNEQFF. The CDR3 DNA follows: TGTGCCAGCAGAGCCTCTAGCGGGGGGGCCTTCAATGAGCAGTTCTTC. J is TRBJ2-1 and V is TRBV6-1, with TRBD2 identical over 12 bases. V dropped 6 bases and J dropped 6; count of bases not matched to a gene: 9. This CDR3 region has 16 residues. Germline V gives CDR1 MNHNS, CDR2 SASEGT.

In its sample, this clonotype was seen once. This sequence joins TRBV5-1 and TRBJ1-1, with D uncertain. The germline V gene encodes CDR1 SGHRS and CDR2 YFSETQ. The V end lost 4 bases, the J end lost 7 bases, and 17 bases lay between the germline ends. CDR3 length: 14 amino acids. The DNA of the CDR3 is TGCGCCAGCAGCACCACATACATAGTGGATGAAGCTTTCTTT. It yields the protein CASSTTYIVDEAFF. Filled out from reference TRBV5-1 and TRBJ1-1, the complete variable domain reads KAGVTQTPRYLIKTRGQQVTLSCSPISGHRSVSWYQQTPGQGLQFLFEYFSETQRNKGNFPGRFSGRQFSNSRSEMNVSTLELGDSALYLCASSTTYIVDEAFFGQGTRLTVV.

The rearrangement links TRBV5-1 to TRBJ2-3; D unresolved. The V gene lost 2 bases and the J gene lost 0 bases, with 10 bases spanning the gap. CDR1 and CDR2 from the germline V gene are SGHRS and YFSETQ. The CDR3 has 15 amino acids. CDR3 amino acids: CASSFARESTDTQYF. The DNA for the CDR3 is TGCGCCAGCAGCTTCGCCAGAGAAAGCACAGATACGCAGTATTTT.

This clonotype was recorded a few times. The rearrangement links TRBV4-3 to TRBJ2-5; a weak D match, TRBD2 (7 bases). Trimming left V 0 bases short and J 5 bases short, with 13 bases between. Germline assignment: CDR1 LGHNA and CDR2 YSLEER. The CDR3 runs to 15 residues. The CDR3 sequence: CASSQDLGGAETQYF. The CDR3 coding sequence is TGCGCCAGCAGCCAAGATCTTGGGGGGGCCGAGACCCAGTACTTC.

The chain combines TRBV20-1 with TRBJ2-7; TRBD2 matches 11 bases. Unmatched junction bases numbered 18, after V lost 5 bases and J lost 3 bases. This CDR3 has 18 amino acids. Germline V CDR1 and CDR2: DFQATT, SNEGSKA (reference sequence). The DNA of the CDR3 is TGCAGTGCTCGCGCCAGATATAGCGGGAGGGTGCGCTACTACGAGCAGTACTTC. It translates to CSARARYSGRVRYYEQYF.

The CDR3 DNA is TGCGCCAGCAGAGACACCTCTGGGGCCAACGTCCTGACTTTC. Encoded protein: CASRDTSGANVLTF. This chain joins TRBV5-1 and TRBJ2-6; D ambiguous. V lost 5 bases, J lost 0 bases, and 6 bases lay in between. CDR3 size: 14 residues. Germline loops: CDR1 SGHRS, CDR2 YFSETQ.

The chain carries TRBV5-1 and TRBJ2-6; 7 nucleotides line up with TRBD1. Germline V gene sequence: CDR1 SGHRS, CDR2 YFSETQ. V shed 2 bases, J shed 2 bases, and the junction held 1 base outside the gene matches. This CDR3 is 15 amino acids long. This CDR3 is CASSLQGTGANVLTF. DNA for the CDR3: TGCGCCAGCAGCTTACAGGGGACTGGGGCCAACGTCCTGACTTTC.

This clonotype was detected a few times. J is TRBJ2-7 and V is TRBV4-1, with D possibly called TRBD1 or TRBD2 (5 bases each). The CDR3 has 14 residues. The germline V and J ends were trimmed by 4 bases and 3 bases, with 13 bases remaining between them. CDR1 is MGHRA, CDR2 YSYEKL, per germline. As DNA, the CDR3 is TGCGCCAGCAGCCCCCATGGGACGGGCTACGAGCAGTACTTC. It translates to CASSPHGTGYEQYF.

This CDR3 is CASSPTTGGWAEAFF. CDR3 nucleotide sequence: TGTGCCAGCAGTCCTACGACAGGGGGCTGGGCTGAAGCTTTCTTT. This chain connects TRBV12-3 or TRBV12-4 to TRBJ1-1; TRBD1 matches 10 bases. The junction had 9 bases not matched to a gene; V was cut back by 5 bases and J by 6 bases. The CDR3 has 15 residues.

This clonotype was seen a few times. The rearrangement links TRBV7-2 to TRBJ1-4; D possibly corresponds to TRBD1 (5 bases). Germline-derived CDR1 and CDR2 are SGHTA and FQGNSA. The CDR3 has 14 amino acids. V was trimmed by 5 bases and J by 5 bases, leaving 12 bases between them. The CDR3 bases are TGTGCCAGCAGCCAATGGGGGGTAAATGAAAAACTGTTTTTT. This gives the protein CASSQWGVNEKLFF. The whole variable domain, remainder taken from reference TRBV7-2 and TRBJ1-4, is GAGVSQSPSNKVTEKGKDVELRCDPISGHTALYWYRQSLGQGLEFLIYFQGNSAPDKSGLPSDRFSAERTGGSVSTLTIQRTQQEDSAVYLCASSQWGVNEKLFFGSGTQLSVL.

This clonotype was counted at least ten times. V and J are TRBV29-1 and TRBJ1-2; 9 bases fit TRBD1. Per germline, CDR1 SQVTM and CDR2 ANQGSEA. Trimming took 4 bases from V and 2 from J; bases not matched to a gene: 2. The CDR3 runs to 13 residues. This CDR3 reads CSVGGTGNYGYTF. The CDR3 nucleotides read TGCAGCGTTGGAGGGACAGGGAACTATGGCTACACCTTC.

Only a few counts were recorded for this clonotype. The CDR3, as DNA: TGTGCCAGCAGTGAAGGACTAGCGGGAGTAGGAGATACGCAGTATTTT. Its protein is CASSEGLAGVGDTQYF. The chain employs TRBV7-3 and TRBJ2-3; 13 nucleotides align to TRBD2. Germline V gives CDR1 SGHTA, CDR2 FQGTGA. The CDR3 loop spans 16 amino acids. V lost 6 bases to trimming and J lost 5 bases; unmatched junction nucleotides: 8.

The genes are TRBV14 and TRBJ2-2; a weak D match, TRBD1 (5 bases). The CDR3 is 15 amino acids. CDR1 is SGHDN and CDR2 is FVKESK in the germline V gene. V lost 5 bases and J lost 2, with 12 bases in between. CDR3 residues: CASSGAVLNTGELFF. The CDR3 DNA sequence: TGTGCCAGCAGCGGGGCGGTATTAAACACCGGGGAGCTGTTTTTT.

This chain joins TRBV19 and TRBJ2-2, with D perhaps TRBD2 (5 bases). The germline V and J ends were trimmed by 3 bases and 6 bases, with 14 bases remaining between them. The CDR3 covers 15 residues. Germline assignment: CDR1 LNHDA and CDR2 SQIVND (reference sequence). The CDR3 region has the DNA TGTGCCAGTAGTATTGCCGGGAAGGTTGCCGGGGAGCTGTTTTTT. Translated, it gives CASSIAGKVAGELFF.

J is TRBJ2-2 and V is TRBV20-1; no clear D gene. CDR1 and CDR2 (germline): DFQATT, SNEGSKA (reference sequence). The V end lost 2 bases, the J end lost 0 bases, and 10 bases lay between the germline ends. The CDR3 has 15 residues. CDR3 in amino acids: CSARTGGSNTGELFF. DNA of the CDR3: TGCAGTGCTAGAACTGGCGGATCGAACACCGGGGAGCTGTTTTTT.

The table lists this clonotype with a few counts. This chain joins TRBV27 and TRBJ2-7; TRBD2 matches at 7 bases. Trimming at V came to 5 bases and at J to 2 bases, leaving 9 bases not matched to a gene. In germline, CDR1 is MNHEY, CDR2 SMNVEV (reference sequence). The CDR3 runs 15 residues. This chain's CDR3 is CASSPVPSGPYEQYF. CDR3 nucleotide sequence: TGTGCCAGCAGTCCTGTGCCTAGCGGACCCTACGAGCAGTACTTC.